This is a list of T cell receptor beta chains from one sample in a study of blood T cell repertoires in COVID-19. The repertoire was sequenced with immunoSEQ multiplex PCR; TCRdb's copy has only in-frame clones and lacks some. Of fewer than 75,000 clones in the sample, approximately 79% are singletons; the top ten hold just under 6.5%. Material for sequencing was peripheral blood. The receptors shown here come from a woman aged 60-75 years with acute or convalescent COVID-19. The CDR3 runs from the conserved cysteine through the conserved F or W. A D gene is named only where the DNA matches it firmly. Size is omitted from some rows. Given values are once, few, many or a class for expanded clones.

clone_size | d_call | cdr3_length | j_call | v_call | cdr3_aa | cdr3_nt
few | - | 11 | TRBJ2-7 | TRBV7-9 | CASSLLYEQYF | TGTGCCAGCAGCTTACTCTACGAGCAGTACTTC
once | TRBD1 | 15 | TRBJ1-1 | TRBV6-5 | CASSYGQGVNTEAFF | TGTGCCAGCAGTTACGGACAGGGGGTGAACACTGAAGCTTTCTTT
- | TRBD1 | 13 | TRBJ2-7 | TRBV5-4 | CASTIDRVDEQYF | TGTGCCAGCACTATCGACAGGGTGGACGAGCAGTACTTC
- | - | 13 | TRBJ2-6 | TRBV5-6 | CASSSQGNNVLTF | TGTGCCAGCAGTTCACAGGGTAACAACGTCCTGACTTTC
- | TRBD1 | 13 | TRBJ1-4 | TRBV4-3 | CASSQDRGEKLFF | TGCGCCAGCAGCCAGGACAGGGGCGAAAAACTGTTTTTT
- | TRBD1 | 15 | TRBJ1-2 | TRBV11-2 | CASSLEGTVSGGYTF | TGTGCCAGCAGCTTAGAGGGGACAGTATCGGGCGGCTACACCTTC
- | - | 14 | TRBJ2-2 | TRBV7-2 | CASSLERVTGELFF | TGTGCCAGCAGCTTAGAACGGGTCACCGGGGAGCTGTTTTTT
once | - | 14 | TRBJ1-5 | TRBV18 | CASSPAGPNQPQHF | TGTGCCAGCTCACCAGCGGGTCCCAATCAGCCCCAGCATTTT
- | - | 13 | TRBJ1-6 | TRBV6-1 | CASSEFGAAPLHF | TGTGCCAGCAGTGAATTTGGGGCCGCACCCCTCCACTTT
- | - | 12 | TRBJ1-6 | TRBV3-1/TRBV3-2 | CTSSPGYSPLHF | TGTACCAGCAGCCCCGGTTACTCACCCCTCCACTTT
- | TRBD2 | 15 | TRBJ2-4 | TRBV9 | CASSPRGGGFNIQYF | TGTGCCAGCAGCCCCAGGGGCGGGGGGTTTAACATTCAGTACTTC